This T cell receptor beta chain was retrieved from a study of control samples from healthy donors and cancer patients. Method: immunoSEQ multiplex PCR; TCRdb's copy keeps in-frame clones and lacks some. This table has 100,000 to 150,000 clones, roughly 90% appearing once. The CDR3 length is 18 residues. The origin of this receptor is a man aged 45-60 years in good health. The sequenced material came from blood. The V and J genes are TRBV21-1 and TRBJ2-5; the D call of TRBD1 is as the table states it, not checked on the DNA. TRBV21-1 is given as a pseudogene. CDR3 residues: CASSKGVSAGGCLETQYF. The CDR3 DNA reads TGTGCCAGCAGCAAAGGAGTGAGCGCAGGGGGCTGTCTGGAGACCCAGTACTTC.